Below are 7 T cell receptor beta chains sequenced from a single sample in a study of blood T cell repertoires in COVID-19. Using immunoSEQ multiplex PCR, the repertoire was profiled, and TCRdb retains in-frame clones only, with some absent. The top ten hold around 1.6% of the sample, which has a few hundred thousand clones, more than 75% seen once. What was sequenced was peripheral blood. The receptors were sampled from a woman in her 50s with acute or convalescent COVID-19.

This chain connects TRBV5-1 to TRBJ2-5; D is possibly TRBD2 (6 bases). The CDR3 is 13 amino acids. From germline, CDR1 is SGHRS and CDR2 YFSETQ. V dropped 4 bases and J dropped 2 bases, with 9 bases sitting between them. This CDR3 reads CASSGTSQETQYF. CDR3 nucleotides: TGCGCCAGCAGCGGGACTTCTCAAGAGACCCAGTACTTC.

The chain combines TRBV5-1 with TRBJ2-1; the D gene is possibly TRBD2 (6 bases). The V and J ends lost 0 bases and 6 bases respectively, with 13 bases between them. This CDR3 comprises 15 residues. Germline V gives CDR1 SGHRS, CDR2 YFSETQ. DNA of the CDR3: TGCGCCAGCAGCTTGGATGCGACTAGTCTCAATGAGCAGTTCTTC. As protein: CASSLDATSLNEQFF.

Only one count was recorded for this clone. The CDR3 sequence is CASSRQDSYEQYF. As DNA, the CDR3 is TGTGCCAGCAGCCGTCAGGACAGCTACGAGCAGTACTTC. The chain has TRBV7-2 and TRBJ2-7; D might be TRBD1 (6 bases). V lost 5 bases to trimming and J lost 3 bases, with 11 bases between them. There are 13 residues in the CDR3. Germline V CDR1 and CDR2: SGHTA, FQGNSA.

V gene TRBV5-4 combines with J gene TRBJ1-1; a possible D gene is TRBD1 (6 bases). Germline V gene lookup returns CDR1 SGHNT and CDR2 YYREEE (reference sequence). The CDR3 runs to 17 residues. Trimming took off 3 bases at V and 1 base at J, with 19 bases between the two ends. The CDR3 reads CASSSPGRGFRNTEAFF. In nucleotides, the CDR3 is TGTGCCAGCAGCTCACCGGGTAGGGGGTTCCGGAACACTGAAGCTTTCTTT.

The V call is TRBV6-4, the J call TRBJ2-2; 8 bases are a match to TRBD2. Losses at the gene ends were 6 bases for V and 7 bases for J; bases not matched to a gene: 7. The CDR3 has 14 amino acids. Germline V gives CDR1 MRHNA, CDR2 SNTAGT. The CDR3 is CASRVLAGYGELFF. In DNA, the CDR3 is TGTGCCAGCAGAGTTTTAGCGGGATACGGGGAGCTGTTTTTT.

The genes are TRBV5-1 and TRBJ1-1; D is undetermined. The CDR3 is 14 amino acids. V lost 2 bases, J lost 2 bases, and 10 bases lay in between. Germline-derived CDR1 and CDR2 are SGHRS and YFSETQ. CDR3 DNA sequence: TGCGCCAGCAGCTTTTCGAGCCAAAACACTGAAGCTTTCTTT. It specifies CASSFSSQNTEAFF.

The chain is built from TRBV11-3 and TRBJ2-1; 7 bases are shared with TRBD1. Germline-derived CDR1 and CDR2 are SGHNT and YENEEA. The length of the CDR3 is 15 residues. J was trimmed by 1 base and V by 1 base; bases with no gene match: 1. The CDR3 coding sequence is TGTGCCAGCAGCTTAGGACAGGGTTCCTACAATGAGCAGTTCTTC. It translates to CASSLGQGSYNEQFF.